The 25 T cell receptor beta chains below were found in one sample sequenced in a study of OX40 agonist ivuxolimab in advanced cancers. Method: immunoSEQ multiplex PCR; TCRdb's copy keeps in-frame clones and lacks some. The sample has about 47,000 clones, less than 90% seen once. The sample in question was CD4+ or CD8+ T cells sorted from blood, obtained in a trial of the OX40 agonist ivuxolimab. These receptors came from an adult with an advanced solid tumor such as melanoma, head and neck, liver or kidney cancer.

The chain is built from TRBV15 and TRBJ2-1; 10 bases align to TRBD1. CDR1 is LNHNV, CDR2 YYDKDF, per germline (reference sequence). The CDR3 runs 16 residues. The J segment lost 3 bases and the V segment lost 3 bases, leaving 5 bases of the junction unmatched. This chain's CDR3 is CATSRGGQGYYNEQFF. In DNA form, the CDR3 reads TGTGCCACCAGCAGGGGGGGACAGGGGTACTACAATGAGCAGTTCTTC.

The chain carries TRBV5-1 and TRBJ2-7; 8 bases agree with TRBD1. CDR1 and CDR2 (germline): SGHRS, YFSETQ. J lost 3 bases, V lost 0 bases, and 2 bases had no gene match. The length of the CDR3 is 14 residues. This chain's CDR3 is CASSLAGGYYEQYF. CDR3 coding DNA: TGCGCCAGCAGCTTGGCAGGGGGCTACTACGAGCAGTACTTC.

V usage is TRBV9 and J usage is TRBJ1-5; TRBD1 is a possible D gene (5 bases). The germline V and J ends were trimmed by 3 bases and 5 bases, with 12 bases remaining between them. Germline assignment: CDR1 SGDLS and CDR2 YYNGEE. The CDR3 consists of 14 residues. CDR3 amino acids: CASSARVSDQPQHF. The CDR3 DNA reads as TGTGCCAGCAGCGCCAGGGTCTCCGATCAGCCCCAGCATTTT.

This clone was observed a handful of times. The J gene is TRBJ1-2, the V gene TRBV4-1, with D uncertain. Germline assignment: CDR1 MGHRA and CDR2 YSYEKL. Trimming removed 0 bases from V and 5 bases from J, with 10 bases in between. The CDR3 has 14 residues. CDR3 amino acids: CASSQDAGVYGYTF. CDR3 nucleotide sequence: TGCGCCAGCAGCCAAGATGCCGGAGTATATGGCTACACCTTC.

This rearrangement joins TRBV19 to TRBJ1-2; D unresolved. The CDR3 is made up of 13 amino acids. V shed 5 bases and J shed 12 bases, with 19 bases lying between them. CDR1 is LNHDA, CDR2 SQIVND, per germline (reference sequence). In DNA form, the CDR3 reads TGTGCCAGTAGTCCCTCCATTGGATCGGTGGACACCTTC. Protein: CASSPSIGSVDTF.

This clone was observed a single time. This chain links TRBV14 with TRBJ2-7, with D unclear. Per germline, CDR1 SGHDN and CDR2 FVKESK. V lost 3 bases to trimming and J lost 3 bases, with 9 bases between them. The CDR3 runs 13 residues. The CDR3 spells CASSHYDLYEQYF. The CDR3 DNA reads as TGTGCCAGCAGCCATTACGACCTCTACGAGCAGTACTTC.

This clone showed up just once. The chain couples TRBV7-9 to TRBJ1-4, with D hard to call. Per germline, CDR1 SEHNR and CDR2 FQNEAQ (reference sequence). V shed 1 base and J shed 3 bases, with 9 bases lying between them. The CDR3 is 15 amino acids. The CDR3 loop is CASSLVRGSNEKLFF. CDR3 coding DNA: TGTGCCAGCAGCTTAGTTCGGGGTTCTAATGAAAAACTGTTTTTT.

The chain uses TRBV7-8 and TRBJ2-1; 9 bases are shared with TRBD2. The V segment lost 5 bases and the J segment 2 bases; nucleotides outside the gene matches: 7. CDR1 SGHVS and CDR2 FQNEAQ come from the germline V gene. The CDR3 is 16 residues long. CDR3 sequence reads: CASSRISGGAYNEQFF. CDR3 sequence (DNA): TGTGCCAGCAGCCGGATTAGCGGGGGCGCCTACAATGAGCAGTTCTTC.

The chain couples TRBV7-2 to TRBJ2-7, with 9 bases fitting TRBD1. CDR3 size: 14 residues. CDR1 and CDR2 from the germline V gene are SGHTA and FQGNSA. The V and J ends lost 3 bases and 2 bases, in that order; junction bases with no gene match: 2. This CDR3 is CASSFDRGAYEQYF. The CDR3 nucleotides read TGTGCCAGCAGCTTCGACAGGGGGGCCTACGAGCAGTACTTC. Full variable domain (remainder filled in from reference TRBV7-2 and TRBJ2-7): GAGVSQSPSNKVTEKGKDVELRCDPISGHTALYWYRQSLGQGLEFLIYFQGNSAPDKSGLPSDRFSAERTGGSVSTLTIQRTQQEDSAVYLCASSFDRGAYEQYFGPGTRLTVT.

This clone has a handful of counts. The rearrangement links TRBV19 to TRBJ1-2, with D hard to call. The CDR3 extends over 13 amino acids. CDR1 is LNHDA, CDR2 SQIVND, per germline (reference sequence). V was trimmed by 3 bases and J by 3 bases, leaving 8 bases between them. CDR3 protein: CASSIWQDYGYTF. CDR3 nucleotide sequence: TGTGCCAGTAGTATTTGGCAGGACTATGGCTACACCTTC. The entire variable domain, with the rest obtained from reference TRBV19 and TRBJ1-2, is as follows: DGGITQSPKYLFRKEGQNVTLSCEQNLNHDAMYWYRQDPGQGLRLIYYSQIVNDFQKGDIAEGYSVSREKKESFPLTVTSAQKNPTAFYLCASSIWQDYGYTFGSGTRLTVV.

The gene calls are TRBV30 and TRBJ2-5; D might be TRBD1 or TRBD2, each matching 5 bases. The J call may be wrong; the DNA end is better matched by TRBJ2-7. Germline CDR1 reads GTSNPN; CDR2 reads SVGIG (reference sequence). The CDR3 contains 14 residues. The CDR3 bases are TGTGCCTGGAGTCAGACTGGGGGATGGGGCGAGCAGTACTTC. This gives the protein CAWSQTGGWGEQYF.

The chain is built from TRBV5-4 and TRBJ2-7; 13 bases are shared with TRBD2. The CDR3 is 16 residues long. Germline values: CDR1 SGHNT, CDR2 YYREEE (reference sequence). V lost 4 bases and J lost 4; bases outside the gene matches: 8. CDR3 in amino acids: CASSPGTSGTPYEQYF. The CDR3, as DNA: TGTGCCAGCAGCCCAGGGACTAGCGGGACTCCGTACGAGCAGTACTTC.

Here the CDR3 reads CAISERGTELGETQYF. DNA of the CDR3: TGTGCCATCAGTGAGCGAGGGACTGAACTAGGGGAGACCCAGTACTTC. This rearrangement joins TRBV10-3 to TRBJ2-5, with D possibly TRBD2 on 6 matching bases. CDR1 and CDR2 from the germline V gene are ENHRY and SYGVKD. V gave up 2 bases and J gave up 5 bases, with 18 bases separating them. The CDR3 is 16 amino acids.

The genes are TRBV7-6 and TRBJ1-5; D not certain. Looked up from germline, CDR1 is SGHVS and CDR2 is FNYEAQ. Trimming removed 1 base at V and 5 bases at J, with 6 bases between. The CDR3 is 13 residues long. The CDR3 DNA reads as TGTGCCAGCAGCTTAGGGGATGATCAGCCCCAGCATTTT. Translating it yields CASSLGDDQPQHF. Full variable domain (rest looked up from reference TRBV7-6 and TRBJ1-5): GAGVSQSPRYKVTKRGQDVALRCDPISGHVSLYWYRQALGQGPEFLTYFNYEAQQDKSGLPNDRFSAERPEGSISTLTIQRTEQRDSAMYRCASSLGDDQPQHFGDGTRLSIL.

The chain carries TRBV7-8 and TRBJ1-3, with D hard to call. CDR1 and CDR2 (germline): SGHVS, FQNEAQ. The length of the CDR3 is 19 residues. Trimming pared 5 bases from V and 0 bases from J, leaving 23 bases between. The CDR3, as DNA: TGTGCCAGCAGCGTCCGCCGGGTGGGGAGATTATTCTCTGGAAACACCATATATTTT. Protein: CASSVRRVGRLFSGNTIYF.

In this sample, this clone turned up once. The CDR3 loop is CASRGTASNQPQHF. CDR3 in DNA: TGTGCCAGCAGAGGGACAGCTAGCAATCAGCCCCAGCATTTT. This sequence joins TRBV6-5 and TRBJ1-5, with TRBD1 matching 7 bases. This CDR3 has 14 residues. Unmatched junction bases numbered 2, after V lost 6 bases and J lost 0 bases. Germline CDR1 and CDR2: MNHEY and SVGAGI.

The chain links TRBV4-2 to TRBJ2-2, with TRBD2 matching 11 bases. CDR3 length equals 16 residues. CDR1 is LGHNA and CDR2 is YNFKEQ in the germline V gene. J gave up 6 bases and V 4 bases, and 7 bases lay outside the gene matches. The CDR3 DNA reads TGTGCCAGCAGCCCAGAGGCTAGCGGGAGGCCCGGGGAGCTGTTTTTT. Translation: CASSPEASGRPGELFF.

V gene TRBV5-6 combines with J gene TRBJ2-4, with D perhaps TRBD2 (5 bases). The CDR3 is made up of 14 amino acids. The germline V and J ends were trimmed by 2 bases and 0 bases, with 6 bases remaining between them. Germline loops: CDR1 SGHDT, CDR2 YYEEEE. CDR3 sequence (DNA): TGTGCCAGCAGCTTAGCGGTAGCCAAAAACATTCAGTACTTC. It specifies CASSLAVAKNIQYF.

This chain connects TRBV5-4 to TRBJ2-1, with D possibly TRBD1 on 5 matching bases. Per the germline V gene, CDR1 is SGHNT and CDR2 is YYREEE (reference sequence). The CDR3 is 16 residues long. V lost 0 bases to trimming and J lost 3 bases, with 13 bases between them. CDR3 in amino acids: CASSLDGTGHYNEQFF. CDR3 nucleotides: TGTGCCAGCAGCTTGGATGGTACAGGACACTACAATGAGCAGTTCTTC.

The gene calls are TRBV27 and TRBJ2-5, with 7 bases aligning to TRBD1. Germline V gene lookup returns CDR1 MNHEY and CDR2 SMNVEV (reference sequence). V dropped 5 bases and J dropped 9; count of bases not matched to a gene: 18. The CDR3 covers 16 residues. The CDR3 here is CASSHTLGGVRGSQYF. DNA of the CDR3: TGTGCCAGCAGTCACACATTAGGGGGCGTGAGGGGATCCCAGTACTTC.

J is TRBJ2-7 and V is TRBV4-1; 8 nucleotides agree with TRBD2. Unmatched junction bases numbered 4, after V lost 4 bases and J lost 2 bases. Germline V CDR1 and CDR2: MGHRA, YSYEKL. The CDR3 is 14 residues long. CDR3 nucleotides: TGCGCCAGCAGCCTAGCGGGATTCACCTACGAGCAGTACTTC. Translated: CASSLAGFTYEQYF.

This clone has just a few counts. This chain links TRBV7-9 with TRBJ2-7; 9 nucleotides agree with TRBD1. Germline trimming cut 5 bases from V and 3 bases from J; bases unmatched to any gene: 8. Germline V lookup: CDR1 SEHNR, CDR2 FQNEAQ (reference sequence). The CDR3 is 15 amino acids. The CDR3 reads CASSELDRGNYEQYF. CDR3 nucleotide sequence: TGTGCCAGCAGCGAACTTGACAGGGGGAACTACGAGCAGTACTTC.

Comments on this clone: The same CDR3 also results from other DNA sequences found in this sample. V usage is TRBV10-3 and J usage is TRBJ1-5, with TRBD1 matching 7 bases. There are 15 residues in the CDR3. Per germline, CDR1 ENHRY and CDR2 SYGVKD. Trimming cost V 10 bases and J 3 bases; bases outside gene matches: 12. Written as DNA, the CDR3 is TGTGCCACCAGGGACAGACAGGAATACAATCAGCCCCAGCATTTT. Its translation is CATRDRQEYNQPQHF.

The chain joins TRBV28 to TRBJ2-7; the D gene is possibly TRBD2 (5 bases). V lost 6 bases and J 0 bases, leaving 15 bases between the germline ends. This CDR3 is 15 amino acids long. Germline V gene lookup returns CDR1 MDHEN and CDR2 SYDVKM. In nucleotides, the CDR3 is TGTGCCAGCAGCCTGTTACTAGGACCCTCCTACGAGCAGTACTTC. Translating gives CASSLLLGPSYEQYF. The full variable domain, rest sourced from reference TRBV28 and TRBJ2-7, is DVKVTQSSRYLVKRTGEKVFLECVQDMDHENMFWYRQDPGLGLRLIYFSYDVKMKEKGDIPEGYSVSREKKERFSLILESASTNQTSMYLCASSLLLGPSYEQYFGPGTRLTVT.

As regards this clone: Other nucleotide sequences from this sample produce the same CDR3. V usage is TRBV5-6 and J usage is TRBJ2-7; D unclear. Looked up from germline, CDR1 is SGHDT and CDR2 is YYEEEE. V dropped 0 bases and J dropped 2 bases, with 3 bases sitting between them. This CDR3 has 12 residues. The CDR3 region is CASSLGTYEQYF. The CDR3 DNA reads as TGTGCCAGCAGCTTGGGCACCTACGAGCAGTACTTC.